Shown below are 22 T cell receptor beta chains from a single sample sequenced in a study of blood T cell repertoires in COVID-19. Sequencing used immunoSEQ multiplex PCR; TCRdb keeps in-frame clones, though not all of them. The profile shows 68,000 or so clones, approximately 89% of them singletons. The material sequenced was peripheral blood. The receptor set was obtained from a woman in her 70s with acute or convalescent COVID-19.

The chain couples TRBV18 to TRBJ2-1; a possible D gene is TRBD1 (5 bases). There are 14 residues in the CDR3. Germline CDR1 KGHSH, CDR2 LQKENI. Trimming shortened V by 4 bases and J by 4 bases, and 11 bases separated the two germline ends. CDR3 in DNA: TGTGCCAGCTCACAAACTCAGGGTTACAATGAGCAGTTCTTC. Translated: CASSQTQGYNEQFF.

The gene calls are TRBV5-5 and TRBJ1-4, with 8 bases matching TRBD1. The germline V gene encodes CDR1 SGHKS and CDR2 YYEKEE (reference sequence). The length of the CDR3 is 16 residues. V shed 4 bases, J shed 8 bases, and the junction held 13 bases outside the gene matches. The CDR3 coding sequence is TGTGCCAGCAGCCGTACGGGACAGGATTGGAAGGAAAAACTGTTTTTT. This codes for CASSRTGQDWKEKLFF.

This clone appeared once. The rearrangement links TRBV25-1 to TRBJ1-3; 7 bases are shared with TRBD1. The CDR3 spans 16 residues. Germline trimming cut 4 bases from V and 4 bases from J; bases unmatched to any gene: 10. CDR1 and CDR2 (germline): MGHDK, SYGVNS. Written as DNA, the CDR3 is TGTGCCAGCAGTGCCTATACAGGGGCGCGGGGAAACACCATATATTTT. Protein product: CASSAYTGARGNTIYF.

The V call is TRBV21-1, the J call TRBJ2-1; whether TRBD2, the table's D call, matches the DNA was not checked. TRBV21-1 is described as a pseudogene. There are 18 residues in the CDR3. CDR3 DNA: TGTGCCAGCAGCGCCCGGGGGGGGGATTCCCGAGGGTGCTATGAGCAGTTCTTC. It specifies CASSARGGDSRGCYEQFF.

This clone was counted once. The rearrangement links TRBV11-2 to TRBJ1-2; 8 bases are a match to TRBD1. With V trimmed by 0 bases and J by 8 bases, 5 bases remained unmatched. The germline V gene has CDR1 SGHAT and CDR2 FQNNGV. CDR3 length: 14 amino acids. CDR3 nucleotide sequence: TGTGCCAGCAGCTTAGAGGCAGGGGGCAGGGGCTACACCTTC. As protein: CASSLEAGGRGYTF.

The chain recombines TRBV5-6 with TRBJ2-7; 7 bases map to TRBD1. Germline V gene data show CDR1 as SGHDT and CDR2 as YYEEEE. Trimming at V came to 4 bases and at J to 3 bases, leaving 4 bases not matched to a gene. The CDR3 has 13 amino acids. The CDR3 loop reads CASSHGTDYEQYF. CDR3 in DNA: TGTGCCAGCAGCCATGGGACAGACTACGAGCAGTACTTC. The full variable domain, with the rest looked up from reference TRBV5-6 and TRBJ2-7, is DAGVTQSPTHLIKTRGQQVTLRCSPKSGHDTVSWYQQALGQGPQFIFQYYEEEERQRGNFPDRFSGHQFPNYSSELNVNALLLGDSALYLCASSHGTDYEQYFGPGTRLTVT.

The chain has TRBV4-2 and TRBJ2-3; 8 nucleotides align to TRBD2. With V trimmed by 5 bases and J by 1 base, 8 bases remained unmatched. Germline V gene sequence: CDR1 LGHNA, CDR2 YNFKEQ. The CDR3 loop spans 16 amino acids. The CDR3 here is CASSLTTSDGTDTQYF. The CDR3 DNA reads TGTGCCAGCAGCTTAACGACTAGCGATGGCACAGATACGCAGTATTTT.

Worth noting for this clone: Other DNA sequences from this sample encode an identical CDR3 as well. This chain uses TRBV18 with TRBJ2-7, with D perhaps matching TRBD2 (5 bases). This CDR3 has 11 amino acids. Trimming took 5 bases from V and 4 from J, leaving 6 bases between them. Germline values: CDR1 KGHSH, CDR2 LQKENI. In DNA form, the CDR3 reads TGTGCCAGCTCATCGGGGTACGAGCAGTACTTC. Translating gives CASSSGYEQYF.

This sequence joins TRBV28 and TRBJ2-1; 8 bases agree with TRBD1. The length of the CDR3 is 14 residues. Germline values: CDR1 MDHEN, CDR2 SYDVKM. V lost 8 bases, J lost 7 bases, and 10 bases stayed unmatched. Here the CDR3 reads CASAYRGVYNEQFF. The CDR3 DNA sequence: TGTGCCAGCGCCTACAGGGGGGTTTATAATGAGCAGTTCTTC.

The CDR3: CASSYSTGIVEKLFF. CDR3 nucleotide sequence: TGTGCCAGCAGTTACTCGACAGGGATCGTTGAAAAACTGTTTTTT. The chain recombines TRBV6-5 with TRBJ1-4; 7 bases map to TRBD1. Germline loops: CDR1 MNHEY, CDR2 SVGAGI. The CDR3 is 15 residues long. Germline trimming cut 0 bases from V and 7 bases from J; bases unmatched to any gene: 5.

This chain connects TRBV9 to TRBJ2-7; 7 positions agree with TRBD1. Trimming removed 5 bases from V and 2 bases from J; junction bases left unmatched: 4. The CDR3 is 13 amino acids. Germline V gene data show CDR1 as SGDLS and CDR2 as YYNGEE. CDR3 loop: CASSRDSTYEQYF. In nucleotides, the CDR3 is TGTGCCAGCAGTCGGGACAGCACCTACGAGCAGTACTTC.

The rearrangement uses TRBV19 and TRBJ2-2, with a possible D match to TRBD2 (5 bases). The CDR3 length is 14 residues. Trimming cost V 5 bases and J 4 bases, with 11 bases left between them. Germline CDR1 and CDR2: LNHDA and SQIVND (reference sequence). The CDR3 DNA sequence: TGTGCCAGTAGTCCCTGGGCGGGCACCGGGGAGCTGTTTTTT. It is translated as CASSPWAGTGELFF.

The chain links TRBV7-3 to TRBJ1-1; tentative D call: TRBD1 (5 bases). Germline CDR1 and CDR2: SGHTA and FQGTGA. This CDR3 is 16 amino acids long. With 2 bases removed from V and 0 bases from J, the gap between germline ends came to 13 bases. The CDR3 sequence: CASSLGALGMNTEAFF. Written as DNA, the CDR3 is TGTGCCAGCAGCTTAGGGGCTTTAGGCATGAACACTGAAGCTTTCTTT.

This rearrangement joins TRBV29-1 to TRBJ2-3, with D maybe TRBD1 (6 bases). This CDR3 has 13 amino acids. Trimming cost V 6 bases and J 3 bases, with 13 bases left between them. Germline CDR1 is SQVTM and CDR2 is ANQGSEA. The CDR3 bases are TGCAGCGTCGAGGTGGGGGCAACAGATACGCAGTATTTT. Translated, it gives CSVEVGATDTQYF.

The rearrangement joins TRBV28 to TRBJ2-3, with TRBD2 as a possible D gene (5 bases). Trimming shortened V by 2 bases and J by 2 bases, and 14 bases separated the two germline ends. The CDR3 consists of 16 residues. The germline CDR1 and CDR2 sequences are MDHEN and SYDVKM. Written as DNA, the CDR3 is TGTGCCAGCAGTTTACTGGACTCTACCCCCACAGATACGCAGTATTTT. It encodes CASSLLDSTPTDTQYF.

The chain carries TRBV2 and TRBJ1-5, with a weak D call TRBD1 (5 bases). CDR1 is SNHLY and CDR2 is FYNNEI in the germline V gene. Trimming pared 8 bases from V and 3 bases from J, leaving 11 bases between. The CDR3 has 13 residues. In DNA, the CDR3 is TGTGCCAGCCAGCGACAGTCCAATCAGCCCCAGCATTTT. Its protein product is CASQRQSNQPQHF.

This chain links TRBV28 with TRBJ1-2; 9 positions agree with TRBD1. V was pared by 6 bases and J by 0 bases, with 8 bases of the junction left unmatched. Germline CDR1 MDHEN, CDR2 SYDVKM. This CDR3 has 16 residues. The CDR3, as DNA: TGTGCCAGCAGATCAACCCGACAGGGGGCTAACTATGGCTACACCTTC. Translating gives CASRSTRQGANYGYTF.

The chain joins TRBV19 to TRBJ2-1; 8 bases align to TRBD1. There are 18 residues in the CDR3. V shed 4 bases, J shed 3 bases, and the junction held 14 bases outside the gene matches. Germline loops: CDR1 LNHDA, CDR2 SQIVND (reference sequence). The chain's CDR3 is CASSTRKSRGLGYNEQFF. CDR3 sequence (DNA): TGTGCCAGTAGTACAAGAAAAAGCAGGGGGCTAGGCTACAATGAGCAGTTCTTC.

The J gene is TRBJ2-7, the V gene TRBV3-1 (or the pseudogene TRBV3-2), with TRBD1 identical over 9 bases. The junction had 11 bases not matched to a gene; V was cut back by 3 bases and J by 2 bases. The length of the CDR3 is 17 residues. Looked up from germline, CDR1 is LGHDT and CDR2 is YNNKEL (reference sequence). CDR3 sequence reads: CASSHNRRQGETYEQYF. CDR3 coding DNA: TGTGCCAGCAGCCACAACCGAAGACAGGGGGAAACCTACGAGCAGTACTTC.

This clone was seen just once. V and J are TRBV3-1 (or the pseudogene TRBV3-2) and TRBJ2-7; D unclear. Germline V lookup: CDR1 LGHDT, CDR2 YNNKEL (reference sequence). The CDR3 spans 13 residues. Trimming took off 2 bases at V and 3 bases at J, with 8 bases between the two ends. CDR3 residues: CASSQRQLYEQYF. The CDR3 nucleotides read TGTGCCAGCAGCCAAAGACAACTCTACGAGCAGTACTTC.

This clone was recorded once. The chain combines TRBV7-8 with TRBJ2-2, with D hard to call. The CDR3 covers 12 residues. V shed 4 bases and J shed 6 bases, with 6 bases lying between them. The germline V gene has CDR1 SGHVS and CDR2 FQNEAQ. CDR3 loop: CASSSFAGELFF. In DNA, the CDR3 is TGTGCCAGCAGCTCCTTCGCCGGGGAGCTGTTTTTT.

This clone occurred a few times. This chain uses TRBV7-9 with TRBJ1-1; 7 bases agree with TRBD1. Germline CDR1 SEHNR, CDR2 FQNEAQ (reference sequence). The junction had 3 bases not matched to a gene; V was cut back by 2 bases and J by 0 bases. This CDR3 is 15 amino acids long. In DNA form, the CDR3 reads TGTGCCAGCAGCTTAAACAGGGGCATGAACACTGAAGCTTTCTTT. This translates into CASSLNRGMNTEAFF. Full variable domain (outside the CDR3, taken from reference TRBV7-9 and TRBJ1-1): DTGVSQNPRHKITKRGQNVTFRCDPISEHNRLYWYRQTLGQGPEFLTYFQNEAQLEKSRLLSDRFSAERPKGSFSTLEIQRTEQGDSAMYLCASSLNRGMNTEAFFGQGTRLTVV.